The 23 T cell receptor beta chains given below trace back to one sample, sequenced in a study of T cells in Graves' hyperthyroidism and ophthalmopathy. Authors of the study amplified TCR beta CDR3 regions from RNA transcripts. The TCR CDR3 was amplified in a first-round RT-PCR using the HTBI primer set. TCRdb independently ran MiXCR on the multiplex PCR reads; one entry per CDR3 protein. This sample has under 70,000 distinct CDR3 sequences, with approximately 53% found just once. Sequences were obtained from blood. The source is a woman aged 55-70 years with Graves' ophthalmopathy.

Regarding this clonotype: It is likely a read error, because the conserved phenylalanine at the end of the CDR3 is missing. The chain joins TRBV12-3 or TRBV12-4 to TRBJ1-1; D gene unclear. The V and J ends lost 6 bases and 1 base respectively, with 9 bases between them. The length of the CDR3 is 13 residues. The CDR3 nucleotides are TGTGCCAGCAGCCGCCAGCAGAACACTGAAGCTTTCCTT. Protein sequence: CASSRQQNTEAFL.

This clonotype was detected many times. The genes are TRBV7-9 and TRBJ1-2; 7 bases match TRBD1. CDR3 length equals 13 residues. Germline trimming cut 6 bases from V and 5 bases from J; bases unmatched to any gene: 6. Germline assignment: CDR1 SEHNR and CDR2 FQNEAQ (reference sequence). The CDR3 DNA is TGTGCCAGCAGAGGGGGCGCGGGGTATGGCTACACCTTC. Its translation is CASRGGAGYGYTF.

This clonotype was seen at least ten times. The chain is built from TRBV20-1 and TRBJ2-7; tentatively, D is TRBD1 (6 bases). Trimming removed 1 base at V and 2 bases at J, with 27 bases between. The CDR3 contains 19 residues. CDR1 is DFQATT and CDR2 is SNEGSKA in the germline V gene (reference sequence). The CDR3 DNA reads TGCAGTGCTAGAGCGATAAGTCTAGTGACAGGCAAGGTCGCCTACGAGCAGTACTTC. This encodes CSARAISLVTGKVAYEQYF.

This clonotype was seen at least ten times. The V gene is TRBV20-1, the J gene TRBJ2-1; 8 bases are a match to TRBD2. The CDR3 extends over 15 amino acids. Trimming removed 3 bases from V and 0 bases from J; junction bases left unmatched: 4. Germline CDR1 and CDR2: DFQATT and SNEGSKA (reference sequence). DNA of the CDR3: TGCAGTGCTAGCGCCGGGACTAGCTCCTACAATGAGCAGTTCTTC. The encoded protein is CSASAGTSSYNEQFF.

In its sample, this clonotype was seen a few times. In nucleotides, the CDR3 is TGCGCCAGCAGCTTGGGCTCTGGGGCCAACGTCCTGACTTTC. Translating gives CASSLGSGANVLTF. The genes are TRBV5-1 and TRBJ2-6; D ambiguous. Trimming took off 0 bases at V and 0 bases at J, with 1 base between the two ends. Looked up from germline, CDR1 is SGHRS and CDR2 is YFSETQ. The CDR3 contains 14 residues.

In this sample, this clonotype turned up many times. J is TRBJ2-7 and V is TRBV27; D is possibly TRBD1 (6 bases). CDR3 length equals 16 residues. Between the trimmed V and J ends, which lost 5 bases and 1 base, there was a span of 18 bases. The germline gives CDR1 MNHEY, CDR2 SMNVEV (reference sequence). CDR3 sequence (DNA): TGTGCCAGCAGTGCCCAAGTGGGCAGGGGATCCTACGAGCAGTACTTC. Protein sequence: CASSAQVGRGSYEQYF.

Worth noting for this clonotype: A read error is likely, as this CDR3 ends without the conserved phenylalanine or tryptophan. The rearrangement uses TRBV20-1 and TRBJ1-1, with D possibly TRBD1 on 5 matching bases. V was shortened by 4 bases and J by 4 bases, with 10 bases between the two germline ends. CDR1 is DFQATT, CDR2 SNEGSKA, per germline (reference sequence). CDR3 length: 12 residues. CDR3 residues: CSANRRVTEAFC. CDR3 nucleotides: TGCAGTGCTAACAGGAGGGTCACTGAAGCTTTCTGT.

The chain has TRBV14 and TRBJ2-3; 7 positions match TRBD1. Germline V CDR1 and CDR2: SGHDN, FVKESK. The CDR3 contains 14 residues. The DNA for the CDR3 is TGTCCGGGACAGCCACCTTCACGCACAGATACGCAGTATTTT. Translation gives CPGQPPSRTDTQYF.

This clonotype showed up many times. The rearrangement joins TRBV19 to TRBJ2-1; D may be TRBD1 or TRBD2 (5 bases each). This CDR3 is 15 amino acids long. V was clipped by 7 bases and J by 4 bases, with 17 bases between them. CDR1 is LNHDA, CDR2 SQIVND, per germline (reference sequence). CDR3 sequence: CASTRGPRVYNEQFF. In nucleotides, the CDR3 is TGTGCCAGTACCCGGGGACCCAGGGTTTACAATGAGCAGTTCTTC.

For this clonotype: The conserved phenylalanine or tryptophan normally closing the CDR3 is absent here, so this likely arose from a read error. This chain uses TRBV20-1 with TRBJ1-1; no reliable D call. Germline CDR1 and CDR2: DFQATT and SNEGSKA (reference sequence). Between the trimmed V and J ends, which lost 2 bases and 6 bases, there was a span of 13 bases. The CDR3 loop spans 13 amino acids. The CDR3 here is CSARLTSRAEAFS. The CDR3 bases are TGCAGTGCTAGACTGACTAGTCGTGCTGAAGCTTTCTCT.

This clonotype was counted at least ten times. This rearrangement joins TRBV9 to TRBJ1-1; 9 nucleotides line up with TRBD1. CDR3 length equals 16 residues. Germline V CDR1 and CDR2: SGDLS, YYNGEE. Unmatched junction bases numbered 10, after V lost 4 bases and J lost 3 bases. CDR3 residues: CASSLRTGDRYTEAFF. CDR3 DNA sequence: TGTGCCAGCAGCCTTCGGACAGGGGATCGGTACACTGAAGCTTTCTTT. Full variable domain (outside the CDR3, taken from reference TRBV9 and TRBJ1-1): DSGVTQTPKHLITATGQRVTLRCSPRSGDLSVYWYQQSLDQGLQFLIQYYNGEERAKGNILERFSAQQFPDLHSELNLSSLELGDSALYFCASSLRTGDRYTEAFFGQGTRLTVV.

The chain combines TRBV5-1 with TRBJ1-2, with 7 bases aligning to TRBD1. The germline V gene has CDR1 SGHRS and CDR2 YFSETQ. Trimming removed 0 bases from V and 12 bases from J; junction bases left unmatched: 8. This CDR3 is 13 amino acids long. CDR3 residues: CASSLGQGTGNTF. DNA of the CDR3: TGCGCCAGCAGCTTGGGACAGGGAACTGGAAACACCTTC.

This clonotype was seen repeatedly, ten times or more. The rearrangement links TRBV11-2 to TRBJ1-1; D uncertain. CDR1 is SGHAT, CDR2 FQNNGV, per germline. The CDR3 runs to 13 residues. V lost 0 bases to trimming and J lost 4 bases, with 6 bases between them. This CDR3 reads CASSLERATEAFF. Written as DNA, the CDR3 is TGTGCCAGCAGCTTAGAAAGGGCCACTGAAGCTTTCTTT.

CDR3 DNA sequence: TGTGCCACCGCGACAGGGGTGCTCACCGGGGAGCTGTTTTTT. Its protein is CATATGVLTGELFF. The genes are TRBV24-1 and TRBJ2-2, with 8 bases that match TRBD1. The germline gives CDR1 KGHDR, CDR2 SFDVKD. This CDR3 contains 14 residues. With V trimmed by 9 bases and J by 4 bases, 6 bases remained unmatched.

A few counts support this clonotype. CDR3 loop: CATSDKGGRTASYEQYF. CDR3 nucleotides: TGTGCCACCAGTGATAAGGGGGGACGGACCGCCTCCTACGAGCAGTACTTC. This chain uses TRBV24-1 with TRBJ2-7; either TRBD1 or TRBD2 may fit D (6 bases each). V was clipped by 3 bases and J by 0 bases, with 17 bases between them. The CDR3 has 17 amino acids. In germline, CDR1 is KGHDR, CDR2 SFDVKD.

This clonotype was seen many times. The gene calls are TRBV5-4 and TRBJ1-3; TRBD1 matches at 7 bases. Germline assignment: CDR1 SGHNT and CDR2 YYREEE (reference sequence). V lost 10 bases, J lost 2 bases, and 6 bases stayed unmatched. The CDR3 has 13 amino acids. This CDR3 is CAAGGGTGNTIYF. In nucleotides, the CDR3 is TGTGCCGCAGGGGGGGGAACTGGAAACACCATATATTTT.

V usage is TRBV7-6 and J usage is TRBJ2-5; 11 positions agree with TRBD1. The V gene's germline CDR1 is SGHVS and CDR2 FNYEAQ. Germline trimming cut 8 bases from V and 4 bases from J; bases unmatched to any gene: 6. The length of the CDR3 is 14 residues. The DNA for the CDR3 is TGTGCCAGCGGGACAGGGGGTAGGGGAGAGACCCAGTACTTC. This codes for CASGTGGRGETQYF.

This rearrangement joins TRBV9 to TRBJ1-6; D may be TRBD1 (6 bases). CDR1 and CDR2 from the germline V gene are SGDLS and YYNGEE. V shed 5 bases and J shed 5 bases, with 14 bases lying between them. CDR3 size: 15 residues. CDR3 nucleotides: TGTGCCAGCAGGAAAGCACAGGGACATAATTCACCCCTCCACTTT. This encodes CASRKAQGHNSPLHF.

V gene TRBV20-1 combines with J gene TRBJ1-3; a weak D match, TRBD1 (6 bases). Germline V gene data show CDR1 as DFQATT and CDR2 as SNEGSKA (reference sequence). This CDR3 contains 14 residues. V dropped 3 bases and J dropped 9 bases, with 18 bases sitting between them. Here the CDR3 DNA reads TGCAGTGCTAGGGTGACAGGAGGCCTGAGCACCATATATTTT. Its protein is CSARVTGGLSTIYF.

The CDR3 bases are TGTGCCAGCAGCGCAGAGCAACTAGCGGCGGGAGATACGCAGTATTTT. This translates into CASSAEQLAAGDTQYF. The chain couples TRBV9 to TRBJ2-3, with TRBD2 matching over 8 bases. The CDR3 covers 16 residues. Germline CDR1 reads SGDLS; CDR2 reads YYNGEE. V was clipped by 3 bases and J by 5 bases; unmatched bases: 11.

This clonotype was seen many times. The CDR3 DNA sequence: TGTGCCAGCAGCCCTTTGGGGACAGGGGGGGAGACCCAGTACTTC. Amino acids: CASSPLGTGGETQYF. The V gene is TRBV11-2, the J gene TRBJ2-5; 11 bases fit TRBD1. Germline CDR1 is SGHAT and CDR2 is FQNNGV. Trimming cost V 5 bases and J 5 bases; bases outside gene matches: 7. The CDR3 covers 15 residues.

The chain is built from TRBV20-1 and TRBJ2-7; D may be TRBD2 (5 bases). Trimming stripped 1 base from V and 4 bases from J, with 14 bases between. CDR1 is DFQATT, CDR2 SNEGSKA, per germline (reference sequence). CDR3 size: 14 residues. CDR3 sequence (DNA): TGCAGTGCTAGAGTCCTCGAGGGATTTTACGAGCAGTACTTC. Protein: CSARVLEGFYEQYF.

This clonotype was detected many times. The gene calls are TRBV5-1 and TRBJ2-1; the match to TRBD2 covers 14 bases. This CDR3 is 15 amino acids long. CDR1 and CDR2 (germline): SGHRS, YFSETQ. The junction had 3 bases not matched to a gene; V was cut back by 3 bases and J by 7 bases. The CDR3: CASSSGLAGENEQFF. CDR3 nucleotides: TGCGCCAGCAGCTCGGGACTAGCGGGAGAAAATGAGCAGTTCTTC.